This record looks at one T cell receptor (beta chain) sequence and its context. The sample originates from a study of shared clonotypes between healthy human individuals. At the level of the study: A couple of women and a few men aged 18 to 49 made up the donors.

The method was immunoSEQ multiplex PCR; TCRdb's version includes in-frame clones alone and lacks a portion of them. The data contain more than 2,000,000 clones, 80% to 95% of them singletons. Trimming cost V 5 bases and J 2 bases, with 13 bases left between them. CDR3 length equals 15 residues. Germline CDR1 SGHVS, CDR2 FQNEAQ. The specimen was naive CD4+ T cells from PBMCs. This sample's subset: CD45RA+ positively selected. The sequence was collected from a man aged 18 to 30 in good health. Some clones in this sample may be carry-over from other donors' samples. The chain couples TRBV7-8 to TRBJ2-1; either TRBD1 or TRBD2 may fit D (5 bases each). CDR3 region: CASSTSGGAYNEQFF. Written as DNA, the CDR3 is TGTGCCAGCAGCACTAGTGGGGGAGCCTACAATGAGCAGTTCTTC.